The rows below give T cell receptor beta chains drawn from one sample of a study of T cells in Graves' hyperthyroidism and ophthalmopathy. Each CDR3 protein gets one entry after TCRdb re-called the multiplex PCR reads with MiXCR. Of about half a million distinct CDR3 sequences in the sample, 15% to 20% were seen once. Sample: blood. Receptor source: a man aged 35 to 55 with Graves' ophthalmopathy. The CDR3 runs from the conserved cysteine through the conserved F or W. Fields, in order: D gene, J gene, clone size, V gene, CDR3 DNA, CDR3 protein. D genes are given only for firm matches. Only some rows state a clone size, as once, few, many or a class for expanded clones.

>NA|TRBJ1-1|NA|TRBV19
TGTGCCAGTAGTATAGTGGGTAGCCACAACACTGAAGCTTTCTTT
CASSIVGSHNTEAFF
>NA|TRBJ2-1|few|TRBV3-1
TGTGCCAGCAGCCAAGAACGGTGGGTATCCTACAATGAGCAGTTCTTC
CASSQERWVSYNEQFF
>TRBD1|TRBJ2-3|NA|TRBV5-4
TGTGCCAGCAGCTCGGTGAGGGGACAGGGGTTAGATACGCAGTATTTT
CASSSVRGQGLDTQYF
>NA|TRBJ1-1|NA|TRBV6-1
TGTGCCAGTGAGAGGGGATACACTGAAGCTTTCTTT
CASERGYTEAFF
>NA|TRBJ2-1|many|TRBV2
TGTGCCAGCAGTGAAGTAGGGGGTAATGAGCAGTTCTTC
CASSEVGGNEQFF
>TRBD1|TRBJ2-7|many|TRBV24-1
TGTGCCACCAGTGATCTTTATCCCCCGACAGGGGGCTTGTCCTACGAGCAGTACTTC
CATSDLYPPTGGLSYEQYF
>TRBD1|TRBJ1-3|NA|TRBV12-3/TRBV12-4
TGTGCCAGCAGTGGACAGGGCTACTCTGGAAACACCATATATTTT
CASSGQGYSGNTIYF
>NA|TRBJ1-5|few|TRBV19
TGTGCCAGTAGTATTTCCTACTCACCGGGGACCCCGAGTCGTAAAGCCAATCAGCCCCAGCATTTT
CASSISYSPGTPSRKANQPQHF
>NA|TRBJ2-7|few|TRBV3-1
TGTGCCAGCAGCCAAGTAAACGAGCAGTACTTC
CASSQVNEQYF
>TRBD1|TRBJ2-7|NA|TRBV29-1
TGCAGCGTTGAAGATCAAGACAGGGGGCTATTCAACGAGCAGTACTTC
CSVEDQDRGLFNEQYF
>NA|TRBJ2-2|NA|TRBV7-9
TGTGCCAGCAGCGCAGGAGGGACACCGAACACCGAGGAGCTGTTTTTT
CASSAGGTPNTEELFF
>TRBD1|TRBJ1-1|many|TRBV6-1
TGTGCCAGCTCAGTCACAGGGGCAAACACTGAAGCTTTCTTT
CASSVTGANTEAFF
>NA|TRBJ2-5|many|TRBV7-9
TGTGCCAGCAGCTTAGCGAGCGGTCGCAGAGAGACCCAGTACTTC
CASSLASGRRETQYF
>NA|TRBJ2-2|NA|TRBV29-1
TGCAGCGCCCGGGACCCAGAGCGGTCCACCGGGGAGCTGTTTTTT
CSARDPERSTGELFF
>TRBD1|TRBJ2-1|NA|TRBV28
TGTGCCAGCAGCCGTCACCGGGACAGGGGGGTCTCCTACAATGAGCAGTTCTTC
CASSRHRDRGVSYNEQFF
>TRBD2|TRBJ2-3|NA|TRBV4-2
TGTGCCAACGCAGCAGCGGGGGGGCAGGGAGATACGCAGTATTTT
CANAAAGGQGDTQYF
>TRBD2|TRBJ2-7|few|TRBV20-1
TGCAGTGCCACTCAGAGCGGGGCCCTCGAAGAGCAGTACTTC
CSATQSGALEEQYF
>NA|TRBJ1-1|many|TRBV11-2
TGTGCCAGCAGCCGGAGCTCTGAAGCTTTCTTT
CASSRSSEAFF
>TRBD1|TRBJ1-1|many|TRBV3-1
TGTGCCAGCAGCTTCCGACAGGGAAGCACTGAAGCTTTCTTT
CASSFRQGSTEAFF
>NA|TRBJ1-6|NA|TRBV19
TGTGCCAGTAGTATTGGGCAGCCCAATTCACCCCTCCACTTT
CASSIGQPNSPLHF
>NA|TRBJ1-5|few|TRBV20-1
TGCAGTGCTAGAGACATCGATACAAATAGCAATCAGCCCCAGCATTTT
CSARDIDTNSNQPQHF
>NA|TRBJ2-5|NA|TRBV9
TGTGCCAGCAGCGTCAGCTTTAGGGAGACCCAGTACTTC
CASSVSFRETQYF
>NA|TRBJ2-3|few|TRBV6-1
TGTGCCAGCAGTCACGCTGTGGGGAGCACAGATACGCAGTATTTT
CASSHAVGSTDTQYF
>TRBD1|TRBJ2-7|many|TRBV29-1
TGCAGCGTTGGCTCGGGGCAGGGGGCCTCCGAGCAGTACTTC
CSVGSGQGASEQYF
>NA|TRBJ2-3|many|TRBV18
TGTGCCAGCTCACCACCGTCTATCACAGATACGCAGTATTTT
CASSPPSITDTQYF
>NA|TRBJ1-3|NA|TRBV30
TGTGCCTGGAGTGTAGGAGGCCACCCCACTGGAAACACCATATATTTT
CAWSVGGHPTGNTIYF
>NA|TRBJ1-1|NA|TRBV5-6
TGTGCCAGCAGCGCAGGACGCGTGGCTGGAGCTGCTTTCTTT
CASSAGRVAGAAFF
>NA|TRBJ2-7|few|TRBV7-3
TGTGCCAGCAGCTCCTCCCTCCAGGCCGAGCAGTACTTC
CASSSSLQAEQYF
>NA|TRBJ2-1|many|TRBV3-1
TGTGCCAGCAGCCAAGATTGGAGGTTGGGGAGACCCTACAATGAGCAGTTCTTC
CASSQDWRLGRPYNEQFF
>NA|TRBJ2-5|many|TRBV20-1
TGCAGTGCTAGCTATTTAGTTGGAGAGACCCAGTACTTC
CSASYLVGETQYF
>TRBD1|TRBJ1-1|many|TRBV12-3/TRBV12-4
TGTGCCAGCAGTTTCAATAGCCCGGGACAGGGAGGGACTGAAGCTTTCTTT
CASSFNSPGQGGTEAFF
>TRBD1|TRBJ2-1|NA|TRBV10-3
TGTGCCATCAGTGACCCGGACAGGGGGCACAATGAGCAGTTCTTC
CAISDPDRGHNEQFF
>TRBD1|TRBJ2-7|many|TRBV7-6
TGTGCCAGCAGCTTAAGTGGCGGCGCAGGGGGCTACGAGCAGTACTTC
CASSLSGGAGGYEQYF
>NA|TRBJ1-6|many|TRBV11-1
TGTGCCAGCGGCCTAGACGGTTCACCCCTCCACTTT
CASGLDGSPLHF
>TRBD1|TRBJ1-1|NA|TRBV5-5
TGTGCCAGCAGCTCGATGGGACAGGGCGTCCCTGAAGCTTTCTTT
CASSSMGQGVPEAFF
>NA|TRBJ2-1|NA|TRBV6-1
TGTGCCAGCAAGGGGGTCTACAATGAGCAGTTCTTC
CASKGVYNEQFF
>TRBD1|TRBJ2-1|many|TRBV5-1
TGCGCCAGCAGCTTGGGGGGACAGGGATACAATGAGCAGTTCTTC
CASSLGGQGYNEQFF
>TRBD2|TRBJ2-3|few|TRBV15
TGTGCCACCAGCAGAGATTGGACTAGCGGGAAAACAGATACGCAGTATTTT
CATSRDWTSGKTDTQYF
>NA|TRBJ2-2|NA|TRBV30
TGTGCCTGGAGTGGCGGTCGAGGCTACTCGAACACCGGGGAGCTGTTTTTT
CAWSGGRGYSNTGELFF
>NA|TRBJ1-4|many|TRBV28
TGTGCCAGCAGTTTCTCAGGGGCGGGCAAACTGTTTTTT
CASSFSGAGKLFF
>TRBD2|TRBJ2-2|NA|TRBV20-1
TGCAGTGCGGCCCACCCTAGCGGGGGGGTTGGGGCCGGGGAGCTGTTTTTT
CSAAHPSGGVGAGELFF
>NA|TRBJ2-3|many|TRBV27
TGTGCCAGCAGTTGGAGTATCCTAAGGAAGCGCCCAGATACGCAGTATTTT
CASSWSILRKRPDTQYF
>NA|TRBJ2-7|many|TRBV20-1
TGCAGTGCTAGAGGCCGATTTGCCTACGAGCAGTACTTC
CSARGRFAYEQYF
>TRBD1|TRBJ1-1|NA|TRBV7-9
TGTGCCAGCAGCTGGGACAGGGGCCGATGGACTGAAGCTTTCTTT
CASSWDRGRWTEAFF
>NA|TRBJ2-6|few|TRBV6-1
TGTGCCAGCACCCGCGGACGACGAGGTAGGGCCAACGTCCTGACTTTC
CASTRGRRGRANVLTF
>NA|TRBJ1-1|many|TRBV20-1
TGCAGTGCTGCCCAAGGGATCGCTGAAGCTTTCTTT
CSAAQGIAEAFF
>NA|TRBJ2-4|few|TRBV28
TGTGCCAGCAGTAACATCGACAGCTCAGCCAAAAACATTCAGTACTTC
CASSNIDSSAKNIQYF
>NA|TRBJ1-1|NA|TRBV14
TGTGCCAGCAGCCAATCGGACCCGGCGCGAGTTTTCTTT
CASSQSDPARVFF
>TRBD1|TRBJ2-1|many|TRBV2
TGTGCCAGCCGACAGGGGTCCTACAATGAGCAGTTCTTC
CASRQGSYNEQFF
>TRBD2|TRBJ2-1|many|TRBV12-3/TRBV12-4
TGTGCCAGCACTGCCGGGACTAGCTCCTACAATGAGCAGTTCTTC
CASTAGTSSYNEQFF
>NA|TRBJ1-1|few|TRBV7-9
TGTGCCAGCAGCCCGGACGGATCGGGATGGGCTTTCTTT
CASSPDGSGWAFF
>NA|TRBJ2-1|NA|TRBV24-1
TGTGCCACCAGTGATTTCGACCGCGGCTCCTACAATGAGCAGTTCTTC
CATSDFDRGSYNEQFF
>NA|TRBJ1-4|NA|TRBV7-9
TGTGCCAGCAGCTTAGGGGACCGTGCAACTAATGAAAAACTGTTTTTT
CASSLGDRATNEKLFF
>TRBD2|TRBJ2-2|many|TRBV7-3
TGTGCCAGCAGCCCGGGACTAGAGGGCGGGGAGCTGTTTTTT
CASSPGLEGGELFF
>NA|TRBJ1-1|many|TRBV27
TGTGCCAGCAGTCGCAGAATGGGGAACACTGAAGCTTTCTTT
CASSRRMGNTEAFF
>NA|TRBJ2-2|few|TRBV5-1
TGCGCCAGCAGCTTGAGCAGGGGTGGAACCGGGGAGCTGTTTTTT
CASSLSRGGTGELFF
>TRBD1|TRBJ2-7|NA|TRBV28
TGTGCCAGCATCACGGGGACAGGCACCTACGAGCAGTACTTC
CASITGTGTYEQYF